Listed here are 9 T cell receptor beta chains from one sample, sequenced in a study of B cell selection in AIRE deficiency. Sorting defined conventional CD4 T cells as CD4+CD127+. Libraries were prepared by immunoSEQ multiplex PCR; TCRdb keeps only in-frame clonotypes and omits some of them. The sample carries roughly 25,000 clones, roughly 97% recorded once. Specimen: CD4+CD127+ conventional T cells sorted from PBMCs. The receptors shown here come from a human donor in good health.

The V gene is TRBV5-4, the J gene TRBJ2-5, with 8 bases fitting TRBD1. With V trimmed by 3 bases and J by 4 bases, 2 bases remained unmatched. The CDR3 runs to 13 residues. Germline CDR1 SGHNT, CDR2 YYREEE (reference sequence). CDR3 sequence reads: CASSSDRVETQYF. CDR3 sequence (DNA): TGTGCCAGCAGCTCGGACAGGGTAGAGACCCAGTACTTC.

This rearrangement joins TRBV5-1 to TRBJ2-3; 11 nucleotides agree with TRBD2. This CDR3 region has 15 residues. Per the germline V gene, CDR1 is SGHRS and CDR2 is YFSETQ. V lost 0 bases to trimming and J lost 3 bases; unmatched junction nucleotides: 0. DNA for the CDR3: TGCGCCAGCAGCTTGGGACTAGCGGGGACAGATACGCAGTATTTT. Protein sequence: CASSLGLAGTDTQYF.

The chain combines TRBV28 with TRBJ2-1; TRBD2 agrees at 10 bases. The CDR3 is made up of 17 amino acids. CDR1 is MDHEN, CDR2 SYDVKM, per germline. With V trimmed by 6 bases and J by 1 base, 9 bases remained unmatched. CDR3 protein: CASSPPLAGVSYNEQFF. The CDR3 DNA reads TGTGCCAGCAGCCCGCCCCTAGCGGGAGTTTCCTACAATGAGCAGTTCTTC.

CDR3 region: CASSLKDPLANEQFF. The DNA for the CDR3 is TGTGCCAGCAGCTTAAAGGACCCGCTAGCCAATGAGCAGTTCTTC. The chain employs TRBV7-9 and TRBJ2-1; a possible D gene is TRBD2 (5 bases). The CDR3 runs 15 residues. CDR1 is SEHNR and CDR2 is FQNEAQ in the germline V gene (reference sequence). Trimming stripped 2 bases from V and 6 bases from J, with 14 bases between.

This clone appeared a few times. The V and J genes are TRBV28 and TRBJ1-2; D remains unclear. The germline gives CDR1 MDHEN, CDR2 SYDVKM. The V end was cut by 2 bases, the J end by 2 bases, with 0 bases between. This CDR3 contains 11 residues. The CDR3 loop reads CASSLNYGYTF. The CDR3 DNA reads as TGTGCCAGCAGTTTAAACTATGGCTACACCTTC.

The rearrangement uses TRBV11-2 and TRBJ2-3; 14 bases align to TRBD2. Germline CDR1 reads SGHAT; CDR2 reads FQNNGV. V trimming: 4 bases; J trimming: 7 bases; junction bases outside the gene matches: 7. CDR3 length equals 16 residues. The CDR3 protein is CASSSAGTSGSYTQYF. In DNA form, the CDR3 reads TGTGCCAGCAGCTCCGCCGGGACTAGCGGGAGTTATACGCAGTATTTT.

This clone occurred a few times. The genes are TRBV28 and TRBJ1-2; D is unresolved. Germline CDR1 reads MDHEN; CDR2 reads SYDVKM. CDR3 length: 14 residues. With 5 bases removed from V and 6 bases from J, the gap between germline ends came to 16 bases. The CDR3 region is CASSPTPLRNGYTF. Here the CDR3 DNA reads TGTGCCAGCAGTCCGACCCCTTTGAGGAATGGCTACACCTTC.

The CDR3 bases are TGTGCCAGCAGCTTAACCGGGTCCCAGCCCCAGCATTTT. The encoded protein is CASSLTGSQPQHF. The chain links TRBV7-9 to TRBJ1-5; D gene ambiguous. This CDR3 is built from 13 residues. V lost 2 bases to trimming and J lost 7 bases, with 9 bases between them. In germline, CDR1 is SEHNR, CDR2 FQNEAQ (reference sequence). Variable domain in full (rest from reference TRBV7-9 and TRBJ1-5): DTGVSQNPRHKITKRGQNVTFRCDPISEHNRLYWYRQTLGQGPEFLTYFQNEAQLEKSRLLSDRFSAERPKGSFSTLEIQRTEQGDSAMYLCASSLTGSQPQHFGDGTRLSIL.

The chain combines TRBV5-1 with TRBJ2-2, with 9 bases aligning to TRBD1. The germline CDR1 and CDR2 sequences are SGHRS and YFSETQ. The CDR3 spans 15 residues. Trimming at V came to 4 bases and at J to 0 bases, leaving 1 base not matched to a gene. The CDR3 nucleotides read TGCGCCAGCAGCAGACAGGGGGCGAACACCGGGGAGCTGTTTTTT. This encodes CASSRQGANTGELFF.